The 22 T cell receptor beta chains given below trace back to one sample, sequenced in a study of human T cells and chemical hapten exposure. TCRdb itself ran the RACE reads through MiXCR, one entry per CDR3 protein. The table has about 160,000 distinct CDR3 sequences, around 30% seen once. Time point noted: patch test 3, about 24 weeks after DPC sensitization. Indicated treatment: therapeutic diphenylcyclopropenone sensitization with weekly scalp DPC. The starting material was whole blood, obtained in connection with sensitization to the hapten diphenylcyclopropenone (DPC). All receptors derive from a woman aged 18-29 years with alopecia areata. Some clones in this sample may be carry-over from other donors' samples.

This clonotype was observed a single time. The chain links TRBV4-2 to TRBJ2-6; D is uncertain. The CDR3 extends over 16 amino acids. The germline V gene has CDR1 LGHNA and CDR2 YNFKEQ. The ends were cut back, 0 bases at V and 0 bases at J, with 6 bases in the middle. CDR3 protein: CASSQDGNSGANVLTF. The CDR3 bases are TGTGCCAGCAGCCAAGATGGGAACTCTGGGGCCAACGTCCTGACTTTC.

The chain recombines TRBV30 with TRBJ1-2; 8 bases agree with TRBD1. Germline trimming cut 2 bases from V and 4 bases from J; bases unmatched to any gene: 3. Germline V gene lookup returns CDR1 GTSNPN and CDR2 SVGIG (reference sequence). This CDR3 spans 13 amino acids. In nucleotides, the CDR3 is TGTGCCTGGAGTCAGGGGGCCCGCTATGGCTACACCTTC. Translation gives CAWSQGARYGYTF.

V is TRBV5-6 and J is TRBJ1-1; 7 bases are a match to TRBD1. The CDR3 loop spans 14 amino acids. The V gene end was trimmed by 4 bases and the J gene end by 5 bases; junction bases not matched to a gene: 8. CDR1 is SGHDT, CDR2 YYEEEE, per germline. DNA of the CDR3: TGTGCCAGCAGCGGAATACAGGGGAGGACTGAAGCTTTCTTT. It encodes CASSGIQGRTEAFF.

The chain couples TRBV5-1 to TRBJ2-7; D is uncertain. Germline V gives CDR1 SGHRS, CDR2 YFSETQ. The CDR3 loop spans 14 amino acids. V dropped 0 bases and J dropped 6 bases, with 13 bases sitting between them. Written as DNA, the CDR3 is TGCGCCAGCAGCTTGGAGGCCTCAGGCAGCGAGCAGTACTTC. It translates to CASSLEASGSEQYF.

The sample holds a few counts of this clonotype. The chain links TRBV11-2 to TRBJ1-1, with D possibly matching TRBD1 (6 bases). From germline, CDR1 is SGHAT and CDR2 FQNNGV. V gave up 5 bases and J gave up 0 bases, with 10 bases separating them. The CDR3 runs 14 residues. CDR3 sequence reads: CASSMAGVNTEAFF. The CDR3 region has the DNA TGTGCCAGCAGCATGGCAGGGGTGAACACTGAAGCTTTCTTT.

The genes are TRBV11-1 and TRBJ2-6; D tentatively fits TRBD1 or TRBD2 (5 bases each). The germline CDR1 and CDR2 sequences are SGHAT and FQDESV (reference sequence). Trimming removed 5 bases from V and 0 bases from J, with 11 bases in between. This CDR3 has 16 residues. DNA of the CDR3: TGTGCCAGCAGCCAGGGACCCAGCTCTGGGGCCAACGTCCTGACTTTC. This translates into CASSQGPSSGANVLTF.

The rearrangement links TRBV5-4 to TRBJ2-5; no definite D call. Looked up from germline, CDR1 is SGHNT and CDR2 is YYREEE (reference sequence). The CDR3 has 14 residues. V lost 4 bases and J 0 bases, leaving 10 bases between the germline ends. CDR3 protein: CASSHGVYQETQYF. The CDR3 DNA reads TGTGCCAGCAGCCACGGAGTTTACCAAGAGACCCAGTACTTC.

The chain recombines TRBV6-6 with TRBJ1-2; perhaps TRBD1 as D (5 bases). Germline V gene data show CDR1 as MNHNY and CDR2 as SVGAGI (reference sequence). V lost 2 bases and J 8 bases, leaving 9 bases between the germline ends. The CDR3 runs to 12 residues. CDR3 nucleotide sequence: TGTGCCAGCAGTTACAGAGGGGTCGGCTACACCTTC. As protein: CASSYRGVGYTF.

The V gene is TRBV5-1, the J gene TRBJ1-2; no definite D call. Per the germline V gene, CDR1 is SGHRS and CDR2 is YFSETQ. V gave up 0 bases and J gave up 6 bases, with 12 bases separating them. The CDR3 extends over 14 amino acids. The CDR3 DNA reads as TGCGCCAGCAGCTTGGCCTCTGGCGTTAATGGCTACACCTTC. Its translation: CASSLASGVNGYTF.

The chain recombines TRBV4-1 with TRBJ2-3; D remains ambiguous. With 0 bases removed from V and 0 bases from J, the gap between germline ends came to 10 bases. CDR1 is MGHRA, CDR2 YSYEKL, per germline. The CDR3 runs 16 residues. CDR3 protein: CASSQDLIPSTDTQYF. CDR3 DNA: TGCGCCAGCAGCCAAGACTTGATTCCTAGCACAGATACGCAGTATTTT.

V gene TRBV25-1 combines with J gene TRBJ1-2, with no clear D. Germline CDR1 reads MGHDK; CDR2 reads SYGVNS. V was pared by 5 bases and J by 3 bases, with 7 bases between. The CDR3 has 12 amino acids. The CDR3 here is CASSPGDYGYTF. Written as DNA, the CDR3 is TGTGCCAGCAGTCCCGGGGACTATGGCTACACCTTC.

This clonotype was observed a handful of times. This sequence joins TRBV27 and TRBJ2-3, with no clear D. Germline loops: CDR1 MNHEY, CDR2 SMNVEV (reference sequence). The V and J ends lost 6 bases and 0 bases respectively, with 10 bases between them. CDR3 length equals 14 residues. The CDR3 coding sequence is TGTGCCAGCAGGGCTATGTCTAGCACAGATACGCAGTATTTT. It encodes CASRAMSSTDTQYF.

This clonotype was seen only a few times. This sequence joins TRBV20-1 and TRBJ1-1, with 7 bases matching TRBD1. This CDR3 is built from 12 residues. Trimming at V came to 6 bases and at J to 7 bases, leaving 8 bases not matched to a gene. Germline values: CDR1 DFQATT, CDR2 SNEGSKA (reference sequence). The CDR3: CSAPNQGVEAFF. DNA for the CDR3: TGCAGTGCCCCCAATCAGGGGGTTGAAGCTTTCTTT.

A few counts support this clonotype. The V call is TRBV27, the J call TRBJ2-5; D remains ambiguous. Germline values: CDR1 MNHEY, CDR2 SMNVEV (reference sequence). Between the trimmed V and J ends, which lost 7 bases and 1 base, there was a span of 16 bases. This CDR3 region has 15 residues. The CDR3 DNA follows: TGTGCCAGCAAAGTTAACCTGGGCCTCCAAGAGACCCAGTACTTC. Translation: CASKVNLGLQETQYF.

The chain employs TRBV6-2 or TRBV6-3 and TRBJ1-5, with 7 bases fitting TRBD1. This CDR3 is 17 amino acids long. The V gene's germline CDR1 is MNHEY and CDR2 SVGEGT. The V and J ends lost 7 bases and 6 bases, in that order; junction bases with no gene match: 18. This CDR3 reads CASKPRGGGELGQPQHF. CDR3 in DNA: TGTGCCAGCAAGCCCAGGGGGGGGGGCGAATTAGGTCAGCCCCAGCATTTT.

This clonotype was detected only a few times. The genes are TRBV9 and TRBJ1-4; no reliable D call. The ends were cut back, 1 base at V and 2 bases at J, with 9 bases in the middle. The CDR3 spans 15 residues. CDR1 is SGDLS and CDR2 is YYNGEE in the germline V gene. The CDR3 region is CASSVKDATNEKLFF. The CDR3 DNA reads TGTGCCAGCAGCGTAAAGGACGCGACTAATGAAAAACTGTTTTTT.

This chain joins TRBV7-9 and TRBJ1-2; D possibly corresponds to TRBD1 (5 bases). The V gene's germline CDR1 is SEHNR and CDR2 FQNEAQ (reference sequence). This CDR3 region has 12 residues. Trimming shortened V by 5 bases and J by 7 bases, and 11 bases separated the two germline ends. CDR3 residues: CASSEGLSGYTF. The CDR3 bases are TGTGCCAGCAGCGAGGGACTAAGTGGCTACACCTTC. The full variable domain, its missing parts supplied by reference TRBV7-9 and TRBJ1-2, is DTGVSQNPRHKITKRGQNVTFRCDPISEHNRLYWYRQTLGQGPEFLTYFQNEAQLEKSRLLSDRFSAERPKGSFSTLEIQRTEQGDSAMYLCASSEGLSGYTFGSGTRLTVV.

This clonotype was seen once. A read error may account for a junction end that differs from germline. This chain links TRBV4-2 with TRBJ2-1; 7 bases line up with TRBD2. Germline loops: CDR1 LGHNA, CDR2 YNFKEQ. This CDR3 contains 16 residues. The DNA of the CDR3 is TGTGCCAGCAGCCAAGTACTAGCGAGCTCCTACATTGAGCAGTTCTTC. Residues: CASSQVLASSYIEQFF.

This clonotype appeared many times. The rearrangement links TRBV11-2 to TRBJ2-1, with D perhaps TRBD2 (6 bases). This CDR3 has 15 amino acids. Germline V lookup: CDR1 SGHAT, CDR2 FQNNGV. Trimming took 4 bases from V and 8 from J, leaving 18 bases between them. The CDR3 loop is CASSSGVRGGHEQFF. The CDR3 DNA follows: TGTGCCAGCAGCTCGGGGGTCCGGGGTGGGCATGAGCAGTTCTTC.

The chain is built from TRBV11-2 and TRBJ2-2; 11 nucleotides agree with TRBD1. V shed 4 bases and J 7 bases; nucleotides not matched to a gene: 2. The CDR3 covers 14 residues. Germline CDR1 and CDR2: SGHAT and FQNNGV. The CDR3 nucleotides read TGTGCCAGCAGCTGGGACAGGGGGATCGGGGAGCTGTTTTTT. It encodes CASSWDRGIGELFF.

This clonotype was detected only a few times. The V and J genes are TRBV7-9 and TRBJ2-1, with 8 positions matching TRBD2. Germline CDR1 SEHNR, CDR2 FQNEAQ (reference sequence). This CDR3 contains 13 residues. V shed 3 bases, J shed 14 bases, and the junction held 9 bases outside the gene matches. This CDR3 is CASSLPAGEKKFF. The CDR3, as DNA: TGTGCCAGCAGCTTGCCAGCGGGAGAAAAGAAGTTCTTC.

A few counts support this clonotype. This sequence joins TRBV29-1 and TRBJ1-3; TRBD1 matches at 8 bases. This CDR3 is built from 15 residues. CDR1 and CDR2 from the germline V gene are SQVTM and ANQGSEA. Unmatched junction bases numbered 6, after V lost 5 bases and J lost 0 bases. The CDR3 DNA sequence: TGCAGCGTTAGAAGGGACAGGTTCTCTGGAAACACCATATATTTT. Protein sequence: CSVRRDRFSGNTIYF.